This T cell receptor beta chain was observed in a study of T cells after yellow fever vaccination (dated by TCRdb to the late 2010s). General notes on the study: The SMART-Seq v4 Ultra Low Input RNA kit was used to prepare libraries from fractions with low cell numbers. The cohort comprised two healthy male donors, one aged 18 to 30 and one aged 30 to 40 years. Bulk TCR alpha and beta repertoires were sequenced longitudinally to track T-cell clones before and after primary and booster YFV17D yellow fever vaccination. Blood was collected at multiple timepoints before and after primary and secondary immunization, and bulk PBMC replicates and cell subsets were isolated.

A note on this clonotype: Its antigen target is currently unknown. No base-level quality is on record; no much larger clone is a single base apart.

Trimming takes 5 bases off V and 3 bases off J; junction bases not matched to a gene: 5. The cysteine opens and the phenylalanine closes a CDR3 of 15 amino acids. Just CDR3 DNA is preserved here, 45 bases in frame from base 1. CDR1 and CDR2 (MNHEY, SMNVEV) derive from the germline V gene (reference sequence). The sample's treatment or condition label, decoded: live attenuated yellow fever vaccine strain. At each blood-draw timepoint, two biological replicates of bulk PBMCs were collected. PBMCs were isolated from peripheral blood using a standard Ficoll-Paque protocol. RNA was extracted with TriZol from bulk PBMCs, CD4 and CD8 fractions, and dextramer-positive and dextramer-negative fractions. Synthesis of TCR cDNA relied on 5'RACE template switching, a step that introduced a universal primer site along with unique molecular identifiers. Priming of cDNA synthesis was performed from both the TCR alpha and TCR beta constant segments. Library amplification involved two PCR steps, and the second step added sample barcodes and sequencing adapters. Sequencing of libraries was done on Illumina HiSeq 2500 (2x100 bp) or NovaSeq (2x150 bp). The published analysis was carried out like this. Demultiplexing of reads and collapsing into UMI consensus sequences were performed with MIGEC, and V(D)J alignment was carried out with MiXCR. Clonotypes responding to the vaccine were identified with edgeR on replicate PBMC samples, with the criteria of FDR below 0.01 and a log2 fold change above 5 up to day 15. Each bulk clonotype received a CD4 or CD8 identity based on whether the sequenced CD4 or CD8 repertoire contained that clonotype at higher abundance. The public sequencing data were trimmed at Q25 with fastp and processed into clonotypes with MiXCR by TCRdb, which kept only in-frame beta chains. Merged by CDR3 protein, the rows form single entries marked with the most common genes and DNA. These V and J calls are TCRdb output, not the study's own analysis. Counted in this sample were 620,000 or so distinct CDR3 sequences; over 9% of them appeared once. The ten largest clones take up 15% of the sample.

Study-level results and caveats: A small share of clonotypes occurred in both CD4 and CD8 compartments, likely arising from convergent recombination. The study included only a couple of donors, which limits how far the findings can be generalized. Because abundant contaminating clonotypes from the bulk population could be contained in FACS-sorted repertoires, computational filtering was required. The secondary T-cell response was weaker than the primary response but faster, peaking on day 5 instead of day 15. Most clones expanded after primary vaccination (almost 97% of CD4 and 80% to 90% of CD8) were re-detected after the booster, suggesting that broad memory maintenance occurred.

The sample here was PBMCs, taken on the day of the yellow fever booster vaccination. This receptor was identified in a man younger than 45 who received the YFV17D yellow fever vaccine. The chain was built from TRBV27 and TRBJ2-3; TRBD2 aligns with 10 central bases. The CDR3 reads as follows: CASSKSGRATDTQYF. The DNA sequence is as follows: TGTGCCAGCAGTAAAAGCGGGAGGGCTACAGATACGCAGTATTTT.